This record concerns one TCR beta chain sequence. Measured with immunoSEQ multiplex PCR; TCRdb has only the in-frame clones, and not every one. The data hold a few hundred thousand clones, with more than 85% observed a single time. This sample stems from a study of blood T cell repertoires in COVID-19. From germline, CDR1 is LNHDA and CDR2 SQIVND (reference sequence). V lost 2 bases to trimming and J lost 9 bases; unmatched junction nucleotides: 3. The CDR3 contains 14 residues. Sequences were obtained from peripheral blood. The sequence derives from a woman aged 45 to 65 with COVID-19, enrolled during active disease. V gene TRBV19 combines with J gene TRBJ1-6; 8 bases fit TRBD1. The CDR3 sequence is CASSIQGASSPLHF. The DNA of the CDR3 is TGTGCCAGTAGTATACAGGGGGCGAGTTCACCCCTCCACTTT.